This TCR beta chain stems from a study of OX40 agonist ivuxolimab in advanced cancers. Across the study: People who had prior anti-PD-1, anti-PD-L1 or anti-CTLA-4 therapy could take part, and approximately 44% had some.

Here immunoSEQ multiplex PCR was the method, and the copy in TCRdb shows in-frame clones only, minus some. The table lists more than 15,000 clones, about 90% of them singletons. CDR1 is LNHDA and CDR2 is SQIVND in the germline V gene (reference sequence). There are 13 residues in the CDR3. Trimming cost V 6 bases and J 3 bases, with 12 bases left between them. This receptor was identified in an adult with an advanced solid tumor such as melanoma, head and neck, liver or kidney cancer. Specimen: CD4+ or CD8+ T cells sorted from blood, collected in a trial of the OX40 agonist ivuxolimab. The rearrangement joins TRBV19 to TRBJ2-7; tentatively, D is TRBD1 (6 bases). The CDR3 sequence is CASSPGHHYEQYF. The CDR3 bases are TGTGCCAGTAGCCCGGGACACCACTACGAGCAGTACTTC.